This T cell receptor (beta chain) was captured by sequencing in a study of control samples from healthy donors and cancer patients. The CDR3 is 18 amino acids. The V and J ends lost 5 bases and 0 bases, in that order; junction bases with no gene match: 7. The germline V gene has CDR1 SGHRS and CDR2 YFSETQ. The assay was immunoSEQ multiplex PCR, and TCRdb's table has in-frame clones only and misses some. This table has about 100,000 clones, approximately 86% appearing once. The chain is built from TRBV5-1 and TRBJ2-2; 13 bases line up with TRBD2. Sequenced: blood. The TCR comes from a man younger than 40 in good health. The CDR3 DNA reads as TGCGCCAGCAGGGGAGGGACTAGCGGGGCCGCGAACACCGGGGAGCTGTTTTTT. Residues: CASRGGTSGAANTGELFF.